Detailed here is one TCR beta chain. In the original workflow: Estimates of nucleated cell counts were drawn from the amplification of reference gene primers. Clones were sequenced by immunoSEQ multiplex PCR, and TCRdb holds only the in-frame ones, with some missing. Clonal size and the V and J genes are those of that table, whereas D and trimming came from the DNA. The data contain 250,000 to 350,000 clones, around 90% of them singletons. Per the germline V gene, CDR1 is LNHNV and CDR2 is YYDKDF (reference sequence). The CDR3 has 16 amino acids. Trimming removed 0 bases at V and 2 bases at J, with 13 bases between. This record comes from a study of blood T cell repertoires in COVID-19. The overall study: Acute and convalescent COVID-19 specimens originated in the United States, Italy and Spain. The cDNA or gDNA used as material had been derived from T cells, B-cell-depleted T cells, or PBMCs.

This TCR was sampled from a woman in her forties or fifties who had recovered from COVID-19. Source material: peripheral blood. The gene calls are TRBV15 and TRBJ1-1, with a tentative D call TRBD1 (6 bases). The CDR3 DNA reads as TGTGCCACCAGCAGAGACAGGGGACATACCAACACTGAAGCTTTCTTT. Translation gives CATSRDRGHTNTEAFF. Full variable domain (missing parts from reference TRBV15 and TRBJ1-1): DAMVIQNPRYQVTQFGKPVTLSCSQTLNHNVMYWYQQKSSQAPKLLFHYYDKDFNNEADTPDNFQSRRPNTSFCFLDIRSPGLGDTAMYLCATSRDRGHTNTEAFFGQGTRLTVV.